The 30 T cell receptor beta chains given below trace back to one sample, sequenced in a study of CD8+ T cells in alopecia areata. Treatment of the sample: oral pan-JAK inhibitor, 5-10 mg twice daily. cDNA serving as the sequencing template came from extracted, reverse transcribed RNA. Clones were sequenced by immunoSEQ multiplex PCR, and TCRdb holds only the in-frame ones, with some missing. The table lists a few hundred thousand clones, about 62% of them singletons. The specimen was CD4+ T cells sorted from blood, collected between weeks 51 and 52, from a patient treated with tofacitinib. All receptors come from a human donor with alopecia areata.

This clone was counted only a few times. The V gene is TRBV6-6, the J gene TRBJ2-3; no firm D call. The CDR3 covers 11 residues. Germline CDR1 is MNHNY and CDR2 is SVGAGI (reference sequence). The V and J ends lost 6 bases and 6 bases respectively, with 7 bases between them. CDR3 in amino acids: CASSRQDTQYF. In DNA form, the CDR3 reads TGTGCCAGCAGCCGCCAGGATACGCAGTATTTT.

This chain connects TRBV6-6 to TRBJ2-7; D not certain. Germline-derived CDR1 and CDR2 are MNHNY and SVGAGI (reference sequence). The CDR3 is made up of 12 amino acids. V lost 2 bases and J lost 7, with 9 bases in between. The CDR3 reads CASSYPETEQYF. The DNA for the CDR3 is TGTGCCAGCAGTTACCCCGAAACGGAGCAGTACTTC.

The chain links TRBV18 to TRBJ1-1; possibly TRBD1 for D (5 bases). This CDR3 has 14 residues. V lost 3 bases to trimming and J lost 10 bases, with 18 bases between them. Germline assignment: CDR1 KGHSH and CDR2 LQKENI. This CDR3 reads CASSPDRGRGAAFF. CDR3 bases: TGTGCCAGCTCACCCGACCGTGGGCGCGGGGCAGCTTTCTTT.

The chain recombines TRBV30 with TRBJ2-3, with D perhaps TRBD1 (6 bases). CDR1 and CDR2 (germline): GTSNPN, SVGIG (reference sequence). The CDR3 consists of 13 residues. Between the trimmed V and J ends, which lost 8 bases and 2 bases, there was a span of 14 bases. This CDR3 reads CARNREFTDTQYF. Written as DNA, the CDR3 is TGTGCCAGAAACAGGGAGTTCACAGATACGCAGTATTTT. Complete variable domain (other parts from reference TRBV30 and TRBJ2-3): SQTIHQWPATLVQPVGSPLSLECTVEGTSNPNLYWYRQAAGRGLQLLFYSVGIGQISSEVPQNLSASRPQDRQFILSSKKLLLSDSGFYLCARNREFTDTQYFGPGTRLTVL.

This clone was seen a few times. The chain employs TRBV10-3 and TRBJ2-1; D call uncertain. Germline V lookup: CDR1 ENHRY, CDR2 SYGVKD. There are 13 residues in the CDR3. Trimming left V 0 bases short and J 10 bases short, with 10 bases between. DNA of the CDR3: TGTGCCATCAGTGAGTCCCGTTCCAGGGAGCAGTTCTTC. Its translation: CAISESRSREQFF.

The chain links TRBV29-1 to TRBJ1-2; weak D call: TRBD1 (5 bases). From germline, CDR1 is SQVTM and CDR2 ANQGSEA. CDR3 length: 12 amino acids. Trimming took off 7 bases at V and 0 bases at J, with 9 bases between the two ends. The DNA for the CDR3 is TGCAGCGAGGGGACTACTAACTATGGCTACACCTTC. Amino acid sequence: CSEGTTNYGYTF.

Comments on this clone: Other nucleotide sequences in the sample specify the same CDR3. The genes are TRBV30 and TRBJ1-2; tentatively, D is TRBD1 (5 bases). This CDR3 has 11 amino acids. V was clipped by 5 bases and J by 4 bases, with 8 bases between them. Germline CDR1 is GTSNPN and CDR2 is SVGIG (reference sequence). For the CDR3, the DNA is TGTGCCTGGGGACAAGCCTATGGCTACACCTTC. Translated: CAWGQAYGYTF.

This chain links TRBV20-1 with TRBJ1-2; no reliable D call. Germline CDR1 and CDR2: DFQATT and SNEGSKA (reference sequence). V was shortened by 6 bases and J by 7 bases, with 9 bases between the two germline ends. There are 10 residues in the CDR3. CDR3 protein: CSALGSGYTF. CDR3 DNA: TGCAGTGCCCTAGGGTCTGGCTACACCTTC.

This clone came up a few times. The chain combines TRBV11-2 with TRBJ2-4; no firm D call. Germline V gives CDR1 SGHAT, CDR2 FQNNGV. Trimming took 6 bases from V and 3 from J, leaving 15 bases between them. The CDR3 length is 15 residues. CDR3 sequence (DNA): TGTGCCAGCAGATCCCTCAGAGCCGACAAAAACATTCAGTACTTC. This codes for CASRSLRADKNIQYF. The variable domain in full, completed from reference TRBV11-2 and TRBJ2-4, reads EAGVAQSPRYKIIEKRQSVAFWCNPISGHATLYWYQQILGQGPKLLIQFQNNGVVDDSQLPKDRFSAERLKGVDSTLKIQPAKLEDSAVYLCASRSLRADKNIQYFGAGTRLSVL.

The chain joins TRBV5-6 to TRBJ2-7; D is undetermined. Trimming left V 4 bases short and J 2 bases short, with 13 bases between. The V gene's germline CDR1 is SGHDT and CDR2 YYEEEE. The CDR3 runs to 14 residues. The chain's CDR3 is CASSPVGETYEQYF. The DNA of the CDR3 is TGTGCCAGCAGCCCCGTCGGAGAGACCTACGAGCAGTACTTC.

This clone has more than one count but fewer than ten. The chain is built from TRBV6-5 and TRBJ2-4, with TRBD1 matching over 8 bases. Germline V lookup: CDR1 MNHEY, CDR2 SVGAGI. Unmatched junction bases numbered 3, after V lost 6 bases and J lost 8 bases. This CDR3 comprises 12 residues. The CDR3 reads CASSLTGDIQYF. The CDR3 DNA sequence: TGTGCCAGCAGCCTGACAGGGGACATTCAGTACTTC.

The J gene is TRBJ1-2, the V gene TRBV4-3; 8 positions match TRBD1. Germline V gene sequence: CDR1 LGHNA, CDR2 YSLEER. The CDR3 is 15 amino acids. J gave up 4 bases and V 3 bases, and 7 bases lay outside the gene matches. The CDR3 bases are TGCGCCAGCAGCCAGGCAGGGGGCGCTGCCTATGGCTACACCTTC. Protein: CASSQAGGAAYGYTF.

This clone appeared a few times. This chain connects TRBV15 to TRBJ1-4; no clear D. The CDR3 loop spans 13 amino acids. Germline V gene data show CDR1 as LNHNV and CDR2 as YYDKDF (reference sequence). V dropped 5 bases and J dropped 5 bases, with 9 bases sitting between them. The CDR3 DNA reads as TGTGCCACCAGCCCAGACCCGAATGAAAAACTGTTTTTT. This gives the protein CATSPDPNEKLFF.

The chain employs TRBV5-1 and TRBJ2-1, with 7 bases identical to TRBD2. This CDR3 region has 14 residues. CDR1 SGHRS and CDR2 YFSETQ come from the germline V gene. After removal of 0 bases from V and 7 bases from J, the junction contained 4 bases not matched to a gene. CDR3 coding DNA: TGCGCCAGCAGCTTGGCGGCTAGCGGAAATGAGCAGTTCTTC. Its translation is CASSLAASGNEQFF.

The CDR3 reads CSVLSSGETQYF. The DNA of the CDR3 is TGCAGCGTTTTATCCTCCGGGGAGACCCAGTACTTC. The V call is TRBV29-1, the J call TRBJ2-5; D call uncertain. Germline lookup yields CDR1 SQVTM and CDR2 ANQGSEA. V lost 5 bases and J lost 5, with 12 bases in between. CDR3 length equals 12 residues.

The rearrangement joins TRBV9 to TRBJ1-5; 10 positions agree with TRBD1. This CDR3 contains 15 residues. Germline loops: CDR1 SGDLS, CDR2 YYNGEE. The V and J ends lost 4 bases and 5 bases, in that order; junction bases with no gene match: 6. CDR3 sequence (DNA): TGTGCCAGCAGCCTAGACGGGACAGGGGATCAGCCCCAGCATTTT. This translates into CASSLDGTGDQPQHF.

The chain couples TRBV5-1 to TRBJ2-1; D not certain. Germline-derived CDR1 and CDR2 are SGHRS and YFSETQ. Trimming shortened V by 3 bases and J by 3 bases, and 13 bases separated the two germline ends. CDR3 size: 15 residues. The CDR3 is CASSSLSPHYNEQFF. For the CDR3, the DNA is TGCGCCAGCAGCTCCCTTAGCCCCCACTACAATGAGCAGTTCTTC.

The genes are TRBV7-9 and TRBJ2-5, with unresolved D. Germline V gives CDR1 SEHNR, CDR2 FQNEAQ (reference sequence). The CDR3 runs 12 residues. V lost 3 bases and J lost 4, with 6 bases in between. CDR3 coding DNA: TGTGCCAGCAGCTTTTCAGGAGAGACCCAGTACTTC. Translating it yields CASSFSGETQYF. The full variable domain, rest sourced from reference TRBV7-9 and TRBJ2-5, is DTGVSQNPRHKITKRGQNVTFRCDPISEHNRLYWYRQTLGQGPEFLTYFQNEAQLEKSRLLSDRFSAERPKGSFSTLEIQRTEQGDSAMYLCASSFSGETQYFGPGTRLLVL.

V gene TRBV30 combines with J gene TRBJ1-2, with D possibly matching TRBD1 (6 bases). The germline CDR1 and CDR2 sequences are GTSNPN and SVGIG (reference sequence). V was trimmed by 0 bases and J by 8 bases, leaving 13 bases between them. The CDR3 is made up of 13 amino acids. CDR3 protein: CAWSVPQGRGYTF. In DNA, the CDR3 is TGTGCCTGGAGTGTACCACAGGGAAGAGGCTACACCTTC.

V and J are TRBV29-1 and TRBJ2-5; D perhaps matches TRBD2 (5 bases). Per germline, CDR1 SQVTM and CDR2 ANQGSEA. The CDR3 is made up of 14 amino acids. Trimming stripped 0 bases from V and 4 bases from J, with 12 bases between. As DNA, the CDR3 is TGCAGCGTTGAAGACAATACTAGAGGAGAGACCCAGTACTTC. It codes for CSVEDNTRGETQYF.

V and J are TRBV29-1 and TRBJ1-2; 7 nucleotides line up with TRBD1. V lost 4 bases to trimming and J lost 6 bases; unmatched junction nucleotides: 5. The CDR3 covers 12 residues. Germline V gene sequence: CDR1 SQVTM, CDR2 ANQGSEA. CDR3 loop: CSVGQGGDGYTF. DNA for the CDR3: TGCAGCGTTGGACAGGGAGGAGATGGCTACACCTTC.

This clone has more than one count but fewer than ten. Here the CDR3 reads CASSFVGMGTDTQYF. CDR3 in DNA: TGTGCCAGCAGCTTCGTGGGTATGGGCACAGATACGCAGTATTTT. The chain links TRBV7-2 to TRBJ2-3, with D uncertain. This CDR3 has 15 residues. Germline-derived CDR1 and CDR2 are SGHTA and FQGNSA. V lost 3 bases, J lost 1 base, and 11 bases lay in between.

The V call is TRBV27, the J call TRBJ1-3, with a weak D call TRBD1 (5 bases). Trimming removed 7 bases at V and 0 bases at J, with 13 bases between. Germline assignment: CDR1 MNHEY and CDR2 SMNVEV (reference sequence). This CDR3 comprises 15 residues. The DNA for the CDR3 is TGTGCCAGCATGGTCGGCGGGGCCTCTGGAAACACCATATATTTT. This translates into CASMVGGASGNTIYF.

The chain employs TRBV10-3 and TRBJ2-7, with 11 nucleotides matching TRBD1. The CDR3 runs to 16 residues. The germline V gene has CDR1 ENHRY and CDR2 SYGVKD. V trimming: 3 bases; J trimming: 2 bases; junction bases outside the gene matches: 6. The CDR3 reads CAISDLKGQGAYEQYF. Written as DNA, the CDR3 is TGTGCCATCAGTGATCTAAAGGGACAGGGGGCCTACGAGCAGTACTTC.

In this sample, this clone turned up a few times. The J gene is TRBJ2-7, the V gene TRBV6-5, with D unclear. Germline lookup yields CDR1 MNHEY and CDR2 SVGAGI. This CDR3 is 14 amino acids long. Trimming stripped 0 bases from V and 6 bases from J, with 12 bases between. This chain's CDR3 is CASSYSKSYSEQYF. The CDR3 nucleotides are TGTGCCAGCAGTTACTCGAAGTCCTACTCCGAGCAGTACTTC.

The chain links TRBV29-1 to TRBJ2-1, with D hard to call. Trimming shortened V by 4 bases and J by 9 bases, and 13 bases separated the two germline ends. CDR1 is SQVTM, CDR2 ANQGSEA, per germline. The CDR3 length is 12 residues. The CDR3 coding sequence is TGCAGCGTTGGTGTCGGCCCCGGTGAGCAGTTCTTC. Residues: CSVGVGPGEQFF.

Points on this clone: Distinct nucleotide sequences in the sample also encode this CDR3. The chain carries TRBV29-1 and TRBJ1-1; no clear D. CDR1 is SQVTM, CDR2 ANQGSEA, per germline. The CDR3 sequence is 10 residues long. V lost 7 bases and J lost 2, with 5 bases in between. The CDR3 loop reads CSATNTEAFF. The DNA for the CDR3 is TGCAGCGCGACAAACACTGAAGCTTTCTTT.

The chain combines TRBV27 with TRBJ2-7, with TRBD1 identical over 9 bases. The CDR3 has 13 amino acids. V dropped 6 bases and J dropped 3; count of bases not matched to a gene: 3. From germline, CDR1 is MNHEY and CDR2 SMNVEV (reference sequence). This CDR3 is CASSADRGYEQYF. Here the CDR3 DNA reads TGTGCCAGCAGCGCGGACAGGGGCTACGAGCAGTACTTC.

The rearrangement joins TRBV7-2 to TRBJ1-2; D call uncertain. Germline V gene data show CDR1 as SGHTA and CDR2 as FQGNSA. This CDR3 is built from 13 residues. The ends were cut back, 1 base at V and 7 bases at J, with 10 bases in the middle. The CDR3 spells CASSLEIRVGYTF. The CDR3 DNA follows: TGTGCCAGCAGCTTAGAGATACGGGTTGGCTACACCTTC. The full variable domain, in which reference TRBV7-2 and TRBJ1-2 provide the parts outside the CDR3, is GAGVSQSPSNKVTEKGKDVELRCDPISGHTALYWYRQSLGQGLEFLIYFQGNSAPDKSGLPSDRFSAERTGGSVSTLTIQRTQQEDSAVYLCASSLEIRVGYTFGSGTRLTVV.

This clone was detected only once. The chain carries TRBV7-2 and TRBJ1-1; D perhaps matches TRBD1 (5 bases). The CDR3 has 14 amino acids. Trimming took off 4 bases at V and 0 bases at J, with 9 bases between the two ends. The germline CDR1 and CDR2 sequences are SGHTA and FQGNSA. CDR3: CASSWGRLNTEAFF. CDR3 DNA sequence: TGTGCCAGCAGCTGGGGCAGACTGAACACTGAAGCTTTCTTT.